The 13 T cell receptor beta chains reported below all come from one sample, sequenced in a study of beta chain features in type 1 diabetes. Investigators reverse transcribed all isolated RNA, so they sequenced expressed TCRB transcripts. Sequencing used immunoSEQ multiplex PCR; TCRdb keeps in-frame clones, though not all of them. Of hundreds of thousands of clones listed, 6.5% to 10% are singletons. Sequencing input: central memory CD4+ T cells from blood. These receptors came from a woman under 30 in good health.

The chain recombines TRBV7-6 with TRBJ2-7; D is possibly TRBD1 or TRBD2 (5 bases each). The CDR3 is made up of 15 amino acids. V shed 0 bases and J shed 7 bases, with 16 bases lying between them. Germline loops: CDR1 SGHVS, CDR2 FNYEAQ. The CDR3 loop is CASSLAGTPAEEQYF. The CDR3 bases are TGTGCCAGCAGCTTAGCCGGGACCCCCGCGGAAGAGCAGTACTTC.

Here the CDR3 reads CASSYGTGTDTQYF. The CDR3 nucleotides read TGTGCCAGTAGCTACGGGACAGGCACAGATACGCAGTATTTT. This chain joins TRBV19 and TRBJ2-3; 7 bases fit TRBD1. J was trimmed by 1 base and V by 6 bases; bases with no gene match: 4. The CDR3 runs to 14 residues. Germline V gives CDR1 LNHDA, CDR2 SQIVND (reference sequence).

In this sample, this clone turned up a few times. The chain carries TRBV28 and TRBJ2-1, with a weak D call TRBD2 (5 bases). V was shortened by 2 bases and J by 9 bases, with 20 bases between the two germline ends. The CDR3 is 16 amino acids. Germline V gene data show CDR1 as MDHEN and CDR2 as SYDVKM. CDR3 nucleotides: TGTGCCAGCAGTTTAGGCGGGCAACTGGGTTGGGGTGAGCAGTTCTTC. This gives the protein CASSLGGQLGWGEQFF.

This clone was found a few times. The chain employs TRBV5-1 and TRBJ1-2; D possibly corresponds to TRBD1 (6 bases). The CDR3 consists of 15 residues. The germline V and J ends were trimmed by 0 bases and 3 bases, with 12 bases remaining between them. CDR1 and CDR2 from the germline V gene are SGHRS and YFSETQ. DNA of the CDR3: TGCGCCAGCAGCTTGGATCCGGGGGCTGACTATGGCTACACCTTC. It encodes CASSLDPGADYGYTF.

The chain recombines TRBV6-1 with TRBJ2-7; 10 bases align to TRBD2. Germline V gene lookup returns CDR1 MNHNS and CDR2 SASEGT. The CDR3 has 16 residues. V dropped 4 bases and J dropped 0; count of bases not matched to a gene: 6. The CDR3 protein is CASSARTSGSSYEQYF. As DNA, the CDR3 is TGTGCCAGCAGTGCCCGGACTAGCGGCAGCTCCTACGAGCAGTACTTC.

This clone was observed a few times. The chain combines TRBV5-1 with TRBJ2-5, with D tentatively TRBD2 (6 bases). The CDR3 has 14 amino acids. Germline lookup yields CDR1 SGHRS and CDR2 YFSETQ. V was shortened by 3 bases and J by 5 bases, with 14 bases between the two germline ends. CDR3 region: CASSYGSRGETQYF. The DNA of the CDR3 is TGCGCCAGCAGCTACGGGAGTAGAGGGGAGACCCAGTACTTC.

This clone has only a few counts. This CDR3 reads CASSLLLLGPNEQFF. CDR3 DNA: TGTGCCAGCAGCTTATTGCTTCTGGGGCCCAATGAGCAGTTCTTC. This chain uses TRBV11-1 with TRBJ2-1, with a weak D call TRBD1 (5 bases). With 2 bases removed from V and 6 bases from J, the gap between germline ends came to 14 bases. The CDR3 totals 15 residues. The germline CDR1 and CDR2 sequences are SGHAT and FQDESV (reference sequence). The variable domain in full, with the rest retrieved from reference TRBV11-1 and TRBJ2-1, is EAEVAQSPRYKITEKSQAVAFWCDPISGHATLYWYRQILGQGPELLVQFQDESVVDDSQLPKDRFSAERLKGVDSTLKIQPAELGDSAMYLCASSLLLLGPNEQFFGPGTRLTVL.

In this sample, this clone turned up many times. The V gene is TRBV5-1, the J gene TRBJ2-1; 12 bases match TRBD2. Trimming at V came to 4 bases and at J to 3 bases, leaving 5 bases not matched to a gene. This CDR3 spans 16 amino acids. Germline loops: CDR1 SGHRS, CDR2 YFSETQ. The chain's CDR3 is CASSRLLAGGYNEQFF. The CDR3 nucleotides are TGCGCCAGCAGCCGGCTACTAGCGGGAGGCTACAATGAGCAGTTCTTC.

Many counts were recorded for this clone. The chain couples TRBV27 to TRBJ1-5, with 7 bases identical to TRBD1. CDR1 MNHEY and CDR2 SMNVEV come from the germline V gene (reference sequence). The CDR3 consists of 14 residues. V gave up 0 bases and J gave up 7 bases; unmatched junction bases: 3. CDR3 DNA sequence: TGTGCCAGCAGTTTATCGTTCAGGGGGCAGCCCCAGCATTTT. It codes for CASSLSFRGQPQHF.

The chain recombines TRBV4-2 with TRBJ1-1; 9 bases are a match to TRBD1. CDR3 length: 17 amino acids. Germline assignment: CDR1 LGHNA and CDR2 YNFKEQ. V shed 5 bases and J 5 bases; nucleotides not matched to a gene: 15. The CDR3: CASSDQAGTGIGTEAFF. CDR3 DNA: TGTGCCAGCAGCGATCAAGCCGGGACAGGGATTGGGACTGAAGCTTTCTTT.

This clone was picked up a small number of times. This rearrangement joins TRBV7-8 to TRBJ2-1, with 13 bases lining up with TRBD2. The CDR3 runs to 20 residues. V lost 2 bases, J lost 4 bases, and 14 bases stayed unmatched. CDR1 and CDR2 from the germline V gene are SGHVS and FQNEAQ. CDR3 sequence: CASSLRTGLAGIRQYNEQFF. CDR3 bases: TGTGCCAGCAGCTTAAGAACGGGACTAGCGGGAATACGCCAGTACAATGAGCAGTTCTTC.

This clone was picked up a small number of times. The CDR3 sequence: CASSSPKDTQYF. The CDR3 DNA follows: TGTGCCAGCAGTTCCCCAAAGGATACGCAGTATTTT. The chain has TRBV28 and TRBJ2-3, with D unclear. CDR1 and CDR2 from the germline V gene are MDHEN and SYDVKM. Between the trimmed V and J ends, which lost 4 bases and 6 bases, there was a span of 8 bases. The CDR3 extends over 12 amino acids.

This clone was counted between two and nine times. The chain employs TRBV6-5 and TRBJ1-5, with 7 positions matching TRBD1. CDR3 length equals 15 residues. From germline, CDR1 is MNHEY and CDR2 SVGAGI. V shed 6 bases, J shed 9 bases, and the junction held 14 bases outside the gene matches. The CDR3 spells CASRPGQTGLGPQHF. In nucleotides, the CDR3 is TGTGCCAGCAGACCGGGACAGACAGGTTTGGGGCCCCAGCATTTT.